This is a list of T cell receptor beta chains from one sample in a study of control samples from healthy donors and cancer patients. TCRdb keeps only in-frame clones here, not all; method: immunoSEQ multiplex PCR. The data contain 100,000 to 150,000 clones, around 93% of them singletons. Sequencing used blood. The receptors come from a young man in good health. The CDR3 runs from the conserved cysteine through the conserved F or W. The D gene is left open where the match is weak. Only part of the rows carry a size: once, few, many, or a class if the clone is expanded.

V gene: TRBV6-5
J gene: TRBJ1-6
clone size: NA
D gene: NA
CDR3 DNA: TGTGCCAGCAGACCGGGACCGTTTACTAATTCACCCCTCCACTTT
CDR3 protein: CASRPGPFTNSPLHF

V gene: TRBV11-3
J gene: TRBJ1-1
clone size: once
D gene: NA
CDR3 DNA: TGTGCCAGCAGCTTGGCAGGGTTCGACACTGAAGCTTTCTTT
CDR3 protein: CASSLAGFDTEAFF

V gene: TRBV6-5
J gene: TRBJ1-2
clone size: NA
D gene: NA
CDR3 DNA: TGTGCCAGCACCTCATACAGGATAGGAGGCTACACCTTC
CDR3 protein: CASTSYRIGGYTF

V gene: TRBV4-2
J gene: TRBJ1-5
clone size: few
D gene: NA
CDR3 DNA: TGTGCCAGCAGCCAAGATAACGCTAATATCAATCAGCCCCAGCATTTT
CDR3 protein: CASSQDNANINQPQHF

V gene: TRBV13
J gene: TRBJ2-5
clone size: once
D gene: NA
CDR3 DNA: TGTGCCACCAGGCTGGGAATCCAAGAGACCCAGTACTTC
CDR3 protein: CATRLGIQETQYF

V gene: TRBV7-9
J gene: TRBJ2-2
clone size: NA
D gene: NA
CDR3 DNA: TGTGCCAGTGATCAGGGCGTTGACACCGGGGAGCTGTTTTTT
CDR3 protein: CASDQGVDTGELFF

V gene: TRBV5-6
J gene: TRBJ1-2
clone size: NA
D gene: NA
CDR3 DNA: TGTGCCAGCAGCTTAAAGGGGTCGGTTTACGGCTACACCTTC
CDR3 protein: CASSLKGSVYGYTF

V gene: TRBV30
J gene: TRBJ1-4
clone size: NA
D gene: NA
CDR3 DNA: TGTGCCTGGAGTACAGGGAAGAATGAAAAACTGTTTTTT
CDR3 protein: CAWSTGKNEKLFF

V gene: TRBV10-3
J gene: TRBJ2-1
clone size: NA
D gene: NA
CDR3 DNA: TGTGCCATCAGTGGGACGGTGACCTACAATGAGCAGTTCTTC
CDR3 protein: CAISGTVTYNEQFF

V gene: TRBV2
J gene: TRBJ1-3
clone size: NA
D gene: NA
CDR3 DNA: TGTGCCAGCAGTGAAGGGGCGGGTAACTTTGGAAACACCATATATTTT
CDR3 protein: CASSEGAGNFGNTIYF

V gene: TRBV10-1
J gene: TRBJ1-5
clone size: NA
D gene: NA
CDR3 DNA: TGCGCCAGCAGTGAGTCAGCAAGTCAGCCCCAGCATTTT
CDR3 protein: CASSESASQPQHF

V gene: TRBV30
J gene: TRBJ1-2
clone size: NA
D gene: NA
CDR3 DNA: TGTGCCTGGGGACCGTTTTATGGCTACACCTTC
CDR3 protein: CAWGPFYGYTF

V gene: TRBV9
J gene: TRBJ2-5
clone size: NA
D gene: NA
CDR3 DNA: TGTGCCAGCAGCGTAGGGGCAGGGAAAGAGACCCAGTACTTC
CDR3 protein: CASSVGAGKETQYF

V gene: TRBV5-6
J gene: TRBJ2-3
clone size: NA
D gene: NA
CDR3 DNA: TGTGCCAGCAGCTTGAATAGCCCAGATACGCAGTATTTT
CDR3 protein: CASSLNSPDTQYF

V gene: TRBV19
J gene: TRBJ2-7
clone size: NA
D gene: NA
CDR3 DNA: TGTGCCAGTAGTGAACACAGGAGCTCCTACGAGCAGTACTTC
CDR3 protein: CASSEHRSSYEQYF

V gene: TRBV15
J gene: TRBJ2-5
clone size: NA
D gene: TRBD2
CDR3 DNA: TGTGCCACCAGCAGAGATCAGGGAGGGGAGACCCAGTACTTC
CDR3 protein: CATSRDQGGETQYF

V gene: TRBV11-2
J gene: TRBJ2-2
clone size: once
D gene: NA
CDR3 DNA: TGTGCCAGCAGCTCTCTGGGGGCGCGCACCGGGGAGCTGTTTTTT
CDR3 protein: CASSSLGARTGELFF

V gene: TRBV7-9
J gene: TRBJ1-4
clone size: NA
D gene: NA
CDR3 DNA: TGTGCCAGCAGCTTCGGGGCCCCAAATGAAAAACTGTTTTTT
CDR3 protein: CASSFGAPNEKLFF

V gene: TRBV19
J gene: TRBJ2-5
clone size: NA
D gene: NA
CDR3 DNA: TGTGCCAGTAGTCGCCCCCCGGACACCCAAGAGACCCAGTACTTC
CDR3 protein: CASSRPPDTQETQYF

V gene: TRBV7-3
J gene: TRBJ1-1
clone size: NA
D gene: NA
CDR3 DNA: TGTGCCAGCAGCCCACAGGGAGGGAGGGGCACTGAAGCTTTCTTT
CDR3 protein: CASSPQGGRGTEAFF

V gene: TRBV6-6
J gene: TRBJ2-7
clone size: NA
D gene: TRBD1
CDR3 DNA: TGTGCCAGCAGGGCCGGGACAGGGGGGGCCTACGAGCAGTACTTC
CDR3 protein: CASRAGTGGAYEQYF

V gene: TRBV6-4
J gene: TRBJ2-1
clone size: once
D gene: NA
CDR3 DNA: TGTGCCAGCAGTGACAGGGAATACAATGAGCAGTTCTTC
CDR3 protein: CASSDREYNEQFF

V gene: TRBV7-2
J gene: TRBJ1-1
clone size: once
D gene: TRBD1
CDR3 DNA: TGTGCCAGCAGCCAGGGGGCTGAAGCTTTCTTT
CDR3 protein: CASSQGAEAFF

V gene: TRBV5-1
J gene: TRBJ2-7
clone size: NA
D gene: TRBD1
CDR3 DNA: TGCGCCAGCAGCTTCGACAGGGGCGAGCAGTACTTC
CDR3 protein: CASSFDRGEQYF

V gene: TRBV7-9
J gene: TRBJ1-4
clone size: NA
D gene: TRBD1
CDR3 DNA: TGTGCCAGCAGCTTAGGACAGGGACAAAAACTGTTTTTT
CDR3 protein: CASSLGQGQKLFF

V gene: TRBV11-3
J gene: TRBJ1-1
clone size: NA
D gene: NA
CDR3 DNA: TGTGCCAGCAGCTTAACCCAGGACACTGAAGCTTTCTTT
CDR3 protein: CASSLTQDTEAFF

V gene: TRBV5-1
J gene: TRBJ2-5
clone size: NA
D gene: TRBD1
CDR3 DNA: TGCGCCAGCAGCAAGGCCGGGACAGGGCTTCAAGAGACCCAGTACTTC
CDR3 protein: CASSKAGTGLQETQYF

V gene: TRBV27
J gene: TRBJ2-7
clone size: once
D gene: NA
CDR3 DNA: TGTGCCAGCAGTTTAGGGAGAGACTACGAGCAGTACTTC
CDR3 protein: CASSLGRDYEQYF

V gene: TRBV12-5
J gene: TRBJ1-5
clone size: NA
D gene: NA
CDR3 DNA: TGTGCTAGTGGTTTCAGGGTCCGGGATCAGCCCCAGCATTTT
CDR3 protein: CASGFRVRDQPQHF

V gene: TRBV15
J gene: TRBJ1-6
clone size: once
D gene: NA
CDR3 DNA: TGTGCCACCAGTAGAGATCAGGGGTCCGTTTCACCCCTCCACTTT
CDR3 protein: CATSRDQGSVSPLHF

V gene: TRBV2
J gene: TRBJ1-2
clone size: once
D gene: NA
CDR3 DNA: TGTGCCAGCAGCTCTACCGACTATGGCTACACCTTC
CDR3 protein: CASSSTDYGYTF

V gene: TRBV6-1
J gene: TRBJ1-2
clone size: NA
D gene: TRBD1
CDR3 DNA: TGTGCCAGCAGTGAAGGGGGACAGGCCGATGGCTACACCTTC
CDR3 protein: CASSEGGQADGYTF

V gene: TRBV6-5
J gene: TRBJ1-1
clone size: NA
D gene: TRBD1
CDR3 DNA: TGTGCCAGCAGTCCCGGGACAGGGACAGCTTTCTTT
CDR3 protein: CASSPGTGTAFF

V gene: TRBV5-1
J gene: TRBJ1-2
clone size: NA
D gene: TRBD1
CDR3 DNA: TGCGCCAGCAGCTTGTCCGGGACAGGGTCTGGCTACACCTTC
CDR3 protein: CASSLSGTGSGYTF

V gene: TRBV5-1
J gene: TRBJ2-4
clone size: NA
D gene: TRBD1
CDR3 DNA: TGCGCCAGCAGCTTGACAGGGGGCGAAAACATTCAGTACTTC
CDR3 protein: CASSLTGGENIQYF

V gene: TRBV5-1
J gene: TRBJ1-2
clone size: NA
D gene: NA
CDR3 DNA: TGCGCCAGCAGGCCGGACGGCGCCAGCTATGGCTACACCTTC
CDR3 protein: CASRPDGASYGYTF

V gene: TRBV2
J gene: TRBJ1-5
clone size: NA
D gene: TRBD1
CDR3 DNA: TGTGCCAGCAGTCGACAGGGGACGAGGGAAGCCCAGCATTTT
CDR3 protein: CASSRQGTREAQHF

V gene: TRBV29-1
J gene: TRBJ2-3
clone size: NA
D gene: NA
CDR3 DNA: TGCAGCGTTCAGGGCGATGGAGATACGCAGTATTTT
CDR3 protein: CSVQGDGDTQYF

V gene: TRBV6-6
J gene: TRBJ1-6
clone size: NA
D gene: TRBD1
CDR3 DNA: TGTGCCAGCAGTCGACAGGGTCGGTCCTATAATTCACCCCTCCACTTT
CDR3 protein: CASSRQGRSYNSPLHF

V gene: TRBV11-2
J gene: TRBJ1-2
clone size: NA
D gene: NA
CDR3 DNA: TGTGCCAGCAGCTTAGGGCTACCGGGACACCGAACCCCTAACTATGGCTACACCTTC
CDR3 protein: CASSLGLPGHRTPNYGYTF

V gene: TRBV12-3/TRBV12-4
J gene: TRBJ1-2
clone size: NA
D gene: TRBD1
CDR3 DNA: TGTGCCAGCAGTTCTGGGACAGGGCCGGGCTACACCTTC
CDR3 protein: CASSSGTGPGYTF

V gene: TRBV20-1
J gene: TRBJ1-3
clone size: NA
D gene: NA
CDR3 DNA: TGCAGTGCTAGTGAGTGGCAGCTTCAGAATGGAAACACCATATATTTT
CDR3 protein: CSASEWQLQNGNTIYF

V gene: TRBV6-5
J gene: TRBJ2-7
clone size: NA
D gene: NA
CDR3 DNA: TGTGCCAGCAGGGGGCTCTACGAGCAGTACTTC
CDR3 protein: CASRGLYEQYF

V gene: TRBV6-5
J gene: TRBJ1-2
clone size: NA
D gene: NA
CDR3 DNA: TGTGCCAGCACGGAGTCTCGGGACTATGGCTACACCTTC
CDR3 protein: CASTESRDYGYTF

V gene: TRBV6-5
J gene: TRBJ1-1
clone size: NA
D gene: NA
CDR3 DNA: TGTGCCATAAAAGTTTTAAAGAACACTGAAGCTTTCTTT
CDR3 protein: CAIKVLKNTEAFF

V gene: TRBV10-1
J gene: TRBJ2-7
clone size: NA
D gene: TRBD1
CDR3 DNA: TGCGCCAGCAGTGACCGGGACAGAGCCTACGAGCAGTACTTC
CDR3 protein: CASSDRDRAYEQYF

V gene: TRBV5-1
J gene: TRBJ2-7
clone size: NA
D gene: TRBD1
CDR3 DNA: TGCGCCAGCAGCTTGTTCGACAGGGAAGAGCAGTACTTC
CDR3 protein: CASSLFDREEQYF

V gene: TRBV30
J gene: TRBJ1-2
clone size: NA
D gene: NA
CDR3 DNA: TGTGCCTGGAGTGCGGGAAGTAGGAACTATGGCTACACCTTC
CDR3 protein: CAWSAGSRNYGYTF

V gene: TRBV6-4
J gene: TRBJ2-2
clone size: NA
D gene: NA
CDR3 DNA: TGTGCCAGCAGTGAAGATACCGGGGAGCTGTTTTTT
CDR3 protein: CASSEDTGELFF

V gene: TRBV4-2
J gene: TRBJ1-5
clone size: NA
D gene: NA
CDR3 DNA: TGTGCCAGCAGCCAAGAATTCGGGTTAACTAGCAATCAGCCCCAGCATTTT
CDR3 protein: CASSQEFGLTSNQPQHF

V gene: TRBV3-1/TRBV3-2
J gene: TRBJ1-6
clone size: few
D gene: NA
CDR3 DNA: TGTGCCAGCAGCCAAGGAGGAAAGGGATATAATTCACCCCTCCACTTT
CDR3 protein: CASSQGGKGYNSPLHF

V gene: TRBV10-1
J gene: TRBJ2-3
clone size: NA
D gene: NA
CDR3 DNA: TGCGCCAGCAGTGATGGCGGGGATAGGGGTACGCAGTATTTT
CDR3 protein: CASSDGGDRGTQYF

V gene: TRBV2
J gene: TRBJ2-7
clone size: NA
D gene: NA
CDR3 DNA: TGTGCCAGCAGTGTTTACCGGCAGAGCCTCGAGCAGTACTTC
CDR3 protein: CASSVYRQSLEQYF

V gene: TRBV11-2
J gene: TRBJ2-3
clone size: NA
D gene: TRBD2
CDR3 DNA: TGTGCCAGCAGCTTAAATAGCGGGGGGGCAGATACGCAGTATTTT
CDR3 protein: CASSLNSGGADTQYF

V gene: TRBV9
J gene: TRBJ1-1
clone size: NA
D gene: NA
CDR3 DNA: TGTGCCAGCAGCGTAGACTATTACAGGGCGGACACTGAAGCTTTCTTT
CDR3 protein: CASSVDYYRADTEAFF

V gene: TRBV3-1/TRBV3-2
J gene: TRBJ2-1
clone size: NA
D gene: TRBD1
CDR3 DNA: TGTGCCAGCAGCCAAGCGTACTCTCTTTCAGGACAGGCGTCCTACAATGAGCAGTTCTTC
CDR3 protein: CASSQAYSLSGQASYNEQFF

V gene: TRBV25-1
J gene: TRBJ1-6
clone size: NA
D gene: NA
CDR3 DNA: TGTGCCAGCAGTGAAGGAGCTGCAGGGAGCTACTTT
CDR3 protein: CASSEGAAGSYF